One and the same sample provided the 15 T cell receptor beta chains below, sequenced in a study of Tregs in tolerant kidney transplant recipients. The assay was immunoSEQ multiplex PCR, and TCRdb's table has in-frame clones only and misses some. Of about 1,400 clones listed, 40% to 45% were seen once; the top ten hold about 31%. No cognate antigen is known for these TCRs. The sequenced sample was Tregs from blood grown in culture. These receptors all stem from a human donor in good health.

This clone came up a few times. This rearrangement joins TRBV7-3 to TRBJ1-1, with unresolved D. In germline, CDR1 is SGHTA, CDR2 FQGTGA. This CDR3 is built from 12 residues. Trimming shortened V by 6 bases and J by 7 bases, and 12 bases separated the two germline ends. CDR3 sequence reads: CASSLLGVEAFF. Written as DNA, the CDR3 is TGTGCCAGCAGTCTCCTTGGCGTTGAAGCTTTCTTT.

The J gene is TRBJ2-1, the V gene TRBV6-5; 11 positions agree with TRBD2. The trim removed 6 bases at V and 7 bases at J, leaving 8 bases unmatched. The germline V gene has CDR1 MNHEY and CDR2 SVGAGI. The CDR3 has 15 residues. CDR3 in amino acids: CASRDLAGGPNEQFF. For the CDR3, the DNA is TGTGCCAGCAGGGATTTAGCGGGGGGGCCGAATGAGCAGTTCTTC.

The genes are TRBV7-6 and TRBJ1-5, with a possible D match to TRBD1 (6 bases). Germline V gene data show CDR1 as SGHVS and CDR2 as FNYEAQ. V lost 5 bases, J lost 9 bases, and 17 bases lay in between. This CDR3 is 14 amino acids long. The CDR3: CASSPSGARGPQHF. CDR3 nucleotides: TGTGCCAGCAGCCCATCAGGGGCCCGAGGGCCCCAGCATTTT. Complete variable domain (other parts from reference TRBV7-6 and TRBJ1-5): GAGVSQSPRYKVTKRGQDVALRCDPISGHVSLYWYRQALGQGPEFLTYFNYEAQQDKSGLPNDRFSAERPEGSISTLTIQRTEQRDSAMYRCASSPSGARGPQHFGDGTRLSIL.

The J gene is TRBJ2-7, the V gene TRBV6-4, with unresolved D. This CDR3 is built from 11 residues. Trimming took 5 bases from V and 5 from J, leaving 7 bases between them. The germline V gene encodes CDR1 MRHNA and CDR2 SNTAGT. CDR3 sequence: CASSYGHEQYF. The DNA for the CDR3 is TGTGCCAGCAGTTACGGGCACGAGCAGTACTTC.

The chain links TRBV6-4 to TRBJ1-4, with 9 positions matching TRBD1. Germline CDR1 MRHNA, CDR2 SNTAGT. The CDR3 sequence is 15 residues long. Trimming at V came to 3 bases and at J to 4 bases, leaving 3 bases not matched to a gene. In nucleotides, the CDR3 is TGTGCCAGCAGTGAACAGGACAGGGGTAATGAAAAACTGTTTTTT. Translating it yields CASSEQDRGNEKLFF.

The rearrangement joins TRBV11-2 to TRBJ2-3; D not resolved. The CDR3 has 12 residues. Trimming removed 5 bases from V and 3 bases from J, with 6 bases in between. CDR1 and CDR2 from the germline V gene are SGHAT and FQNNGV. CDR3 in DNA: TGTGCCAGCAGCATCCGGACAGATACGCAGTATTTT. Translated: CASSIRTDTQYF.

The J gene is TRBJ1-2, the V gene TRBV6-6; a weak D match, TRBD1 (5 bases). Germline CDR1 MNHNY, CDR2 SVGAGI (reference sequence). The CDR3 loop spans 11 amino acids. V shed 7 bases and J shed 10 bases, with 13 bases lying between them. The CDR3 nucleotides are TGTGCCAGCACTCGCTGGGGGACCTACACCTTC. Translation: CASTRWGTYTF.

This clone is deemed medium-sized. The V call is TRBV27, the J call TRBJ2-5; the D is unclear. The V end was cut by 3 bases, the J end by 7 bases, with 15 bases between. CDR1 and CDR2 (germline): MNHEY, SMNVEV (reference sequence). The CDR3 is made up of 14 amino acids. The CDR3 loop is CASSFNRREGTQYF. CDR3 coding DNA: TGTGCCAGCAGTTTCAACCGACGTGAAGGGACCCAGTACTTC.

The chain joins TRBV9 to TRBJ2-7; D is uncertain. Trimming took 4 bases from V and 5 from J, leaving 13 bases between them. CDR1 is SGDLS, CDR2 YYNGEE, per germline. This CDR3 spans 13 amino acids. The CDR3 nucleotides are TGTGCCAGCAGCCTACGTCGAGCTCACGAGCAGTACTTC. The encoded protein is CASSLRRAHEQYF.

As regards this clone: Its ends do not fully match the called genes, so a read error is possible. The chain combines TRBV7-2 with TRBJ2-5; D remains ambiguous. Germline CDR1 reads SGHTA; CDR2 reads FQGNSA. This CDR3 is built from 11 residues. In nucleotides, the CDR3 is TGTGCCAGCAGCTTAGTGGGTCGTCCAGACTTC. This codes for CASSLVGRPDF.

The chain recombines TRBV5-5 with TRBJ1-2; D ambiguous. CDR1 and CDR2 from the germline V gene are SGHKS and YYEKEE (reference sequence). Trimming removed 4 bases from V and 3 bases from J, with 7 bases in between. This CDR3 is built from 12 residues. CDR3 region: CASSREDYGYTF. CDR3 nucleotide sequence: TGTGCCAGCAGCCGGGAGGACTATGGCTACACCTTC.

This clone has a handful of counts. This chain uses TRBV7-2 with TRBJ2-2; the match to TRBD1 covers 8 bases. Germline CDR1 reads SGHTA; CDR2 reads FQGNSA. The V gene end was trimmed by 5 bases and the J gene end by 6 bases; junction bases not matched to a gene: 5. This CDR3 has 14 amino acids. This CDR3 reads CASSPGQVPGELFF. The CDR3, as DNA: TGTGCCAGCAGCCCGGGACAGGTCCCCGGGGAGCTGTTTTTT.

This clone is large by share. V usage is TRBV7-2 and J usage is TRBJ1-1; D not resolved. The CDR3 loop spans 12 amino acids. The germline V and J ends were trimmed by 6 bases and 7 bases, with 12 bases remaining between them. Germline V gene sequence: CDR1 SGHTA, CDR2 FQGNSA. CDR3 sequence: CASSLLGVEAFF. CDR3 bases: TGTGCCAGCAGTCTCCTTGGCGTTGAAGCTTTCTTT.

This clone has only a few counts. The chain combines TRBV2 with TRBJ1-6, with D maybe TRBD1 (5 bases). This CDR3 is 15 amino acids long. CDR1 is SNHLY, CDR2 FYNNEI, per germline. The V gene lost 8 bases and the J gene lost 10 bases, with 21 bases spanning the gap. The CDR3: CASLRDSRRGSPLHF. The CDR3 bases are TGTGCCAGCTTAAGAGACAGTCGCCGAGGGTCACCCCTCCACTTT.

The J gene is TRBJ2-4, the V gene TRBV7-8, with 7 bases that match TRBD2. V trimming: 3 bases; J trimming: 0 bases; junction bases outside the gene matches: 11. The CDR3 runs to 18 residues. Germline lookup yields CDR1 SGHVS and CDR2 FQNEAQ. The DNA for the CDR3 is TGTGCCAGCAGCTTCCGAGGGAGGGCCGGGGTAGCCAAAAACATTCAGTACTTC. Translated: CASSFRGRAGVAKNIQYF.